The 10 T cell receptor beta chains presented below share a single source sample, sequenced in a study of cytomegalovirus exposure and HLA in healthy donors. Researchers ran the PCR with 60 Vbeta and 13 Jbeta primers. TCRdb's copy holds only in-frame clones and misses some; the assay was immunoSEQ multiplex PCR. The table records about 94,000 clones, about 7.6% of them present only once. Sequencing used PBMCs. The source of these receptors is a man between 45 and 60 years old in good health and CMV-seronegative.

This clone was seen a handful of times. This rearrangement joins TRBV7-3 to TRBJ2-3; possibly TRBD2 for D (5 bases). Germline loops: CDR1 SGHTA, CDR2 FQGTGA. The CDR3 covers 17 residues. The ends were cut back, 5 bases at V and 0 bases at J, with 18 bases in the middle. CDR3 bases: TGTGCCAGCAGCCAAAGGGCGGGCCCGAGGAGCACAGATACGCAGTATTTT. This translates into CASSQRAGPRSTDTQYF.

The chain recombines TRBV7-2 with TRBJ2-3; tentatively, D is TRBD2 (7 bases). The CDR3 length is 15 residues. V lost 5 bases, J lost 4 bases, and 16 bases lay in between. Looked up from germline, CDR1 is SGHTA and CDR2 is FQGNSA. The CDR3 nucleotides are TGTGCCAGCAGCCCCCAAGGGGGGGGCCCAGATACGCAGTATTTT. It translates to CASSPQGGGPDTQYF.

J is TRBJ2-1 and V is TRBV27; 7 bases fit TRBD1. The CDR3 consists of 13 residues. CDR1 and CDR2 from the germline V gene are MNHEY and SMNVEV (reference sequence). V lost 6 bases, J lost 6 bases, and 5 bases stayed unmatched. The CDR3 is CASRTGVSNEQFF. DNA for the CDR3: TGTGCCAGCAGAACAGGGGTCTCCAATGAGCAGTTCTTC.

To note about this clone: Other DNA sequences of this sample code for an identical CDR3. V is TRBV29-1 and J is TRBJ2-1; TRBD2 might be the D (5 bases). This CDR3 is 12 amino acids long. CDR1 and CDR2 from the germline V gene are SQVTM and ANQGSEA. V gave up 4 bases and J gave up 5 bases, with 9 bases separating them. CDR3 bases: TGCAGCGTTGCTACGGGGAACAATGAGCAGTTCTTC. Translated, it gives CSVATGNNEQFF.

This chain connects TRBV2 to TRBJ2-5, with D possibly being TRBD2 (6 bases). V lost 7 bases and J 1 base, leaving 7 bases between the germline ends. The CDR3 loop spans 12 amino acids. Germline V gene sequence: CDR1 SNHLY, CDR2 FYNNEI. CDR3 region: CASKRVQETQYF. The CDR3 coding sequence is TGTGCCAGCAAGCGGGTCCAAGAGACCCAGTACTTC.

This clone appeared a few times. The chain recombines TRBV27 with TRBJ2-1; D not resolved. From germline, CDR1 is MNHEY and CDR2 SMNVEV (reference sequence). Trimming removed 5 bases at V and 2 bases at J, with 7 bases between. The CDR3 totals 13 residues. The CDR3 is CASSASPYNEQFF. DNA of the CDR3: TGTGCCAGCAGTGCGTCCCCCTACAATGAGCAGTTCTTC.

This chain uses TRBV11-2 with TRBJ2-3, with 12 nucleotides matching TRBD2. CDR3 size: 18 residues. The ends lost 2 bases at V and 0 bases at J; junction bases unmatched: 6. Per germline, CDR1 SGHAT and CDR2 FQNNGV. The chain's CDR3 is CASSLRLAGGRSTDTQYF. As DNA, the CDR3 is TGTGCCAGCAGCTTACGGCTAGCGGGGGGGCGTAGCACAGATACGCAGTATTTT.

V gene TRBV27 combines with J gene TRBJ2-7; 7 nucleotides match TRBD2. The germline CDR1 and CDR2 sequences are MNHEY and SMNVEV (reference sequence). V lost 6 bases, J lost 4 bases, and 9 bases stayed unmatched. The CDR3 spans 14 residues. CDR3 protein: CASSPGLEKYEQYF. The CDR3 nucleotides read TGTGCCAGCAGCCCCGGACTAGAGAAGTACGAGCAGTACTTC.

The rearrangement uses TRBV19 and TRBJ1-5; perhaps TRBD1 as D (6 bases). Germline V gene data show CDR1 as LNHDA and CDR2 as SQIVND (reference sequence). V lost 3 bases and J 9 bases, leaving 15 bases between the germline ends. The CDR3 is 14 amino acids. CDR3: CASSISDSFSPQHF. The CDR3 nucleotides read TGTGCCAGTAGTATTTCGGACAGTTTCTCGCCCCAGCATTTT.

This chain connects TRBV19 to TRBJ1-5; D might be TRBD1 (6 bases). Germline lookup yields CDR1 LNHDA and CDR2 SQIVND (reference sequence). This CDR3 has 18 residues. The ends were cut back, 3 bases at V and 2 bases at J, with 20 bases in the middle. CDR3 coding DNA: TGTGCCAGTAGTATCCTAGGGCTGACAGGTACCGGCAATCAGCCCCAGCATTTT. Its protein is CASSILGLTGTGNQPQHF.